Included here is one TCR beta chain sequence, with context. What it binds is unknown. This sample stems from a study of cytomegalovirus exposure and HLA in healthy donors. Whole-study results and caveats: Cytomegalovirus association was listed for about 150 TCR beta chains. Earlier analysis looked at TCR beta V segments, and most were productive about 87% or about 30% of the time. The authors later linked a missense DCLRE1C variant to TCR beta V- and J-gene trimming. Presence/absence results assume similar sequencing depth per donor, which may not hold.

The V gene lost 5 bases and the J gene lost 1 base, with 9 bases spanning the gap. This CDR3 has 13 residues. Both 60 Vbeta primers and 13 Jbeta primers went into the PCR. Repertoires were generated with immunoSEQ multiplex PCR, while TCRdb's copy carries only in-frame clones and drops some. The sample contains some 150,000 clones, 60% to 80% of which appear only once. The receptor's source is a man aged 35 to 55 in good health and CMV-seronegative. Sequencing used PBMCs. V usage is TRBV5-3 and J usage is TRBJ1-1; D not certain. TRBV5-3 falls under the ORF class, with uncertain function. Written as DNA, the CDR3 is TGTGCCAGAAGTAGACAAGCGAACACTGAAGCTTTCTTT. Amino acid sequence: CARSRQANTEAFF.